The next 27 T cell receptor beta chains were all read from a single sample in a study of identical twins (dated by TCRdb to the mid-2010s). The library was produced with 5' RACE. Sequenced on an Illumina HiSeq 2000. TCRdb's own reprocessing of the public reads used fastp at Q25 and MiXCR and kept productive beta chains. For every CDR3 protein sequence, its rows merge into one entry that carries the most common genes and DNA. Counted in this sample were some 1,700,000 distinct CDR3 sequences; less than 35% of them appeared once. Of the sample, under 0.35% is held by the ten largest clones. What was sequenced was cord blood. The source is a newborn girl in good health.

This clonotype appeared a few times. The CDR3 reads CASNRSPMNTEAFF. Here the CDR3 DNA reads TGTGCCAGTAACAGGTCCCCCATGAACACTGAAGCTTTCTTT. The chain is built from TRBV19 and TRBJ1-1; the D gene is possibly TRBD1 (5 bases). V was pared by 7 bases and J by 0 bases, with 12 bases between. Germline values: CDR1 LNHDA, CDR2 SQIVND (reference sequence). The CDR3 length is 14 residues.

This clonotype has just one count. The CDR3 here is CASSHLSLNTEAFF. Here the CDR3 DNA reads TGTGCCAGCAGCCACCTCAGTTTGAACACTGAAGCTTTCTTT. The gene calls are TRBV3-1 and TRBJ1-1, with D unclear. This CDR3 has 14 amino acids. Germline V gene sequence: CDR1 LGHDT, CDR2 YNNKEL (reference sequence). V shed 3 bases and J shed 0 bases, with 8 bases lying between them.

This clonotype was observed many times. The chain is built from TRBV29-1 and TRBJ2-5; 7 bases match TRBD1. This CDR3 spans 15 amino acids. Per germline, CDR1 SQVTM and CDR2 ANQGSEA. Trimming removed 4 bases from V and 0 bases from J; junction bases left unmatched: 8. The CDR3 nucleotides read TGCAGCGTTGCAAAGACAGGGTACCACCAAGAGACCCAGTACTTC. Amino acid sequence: CSVAKTGYHQETQYF.

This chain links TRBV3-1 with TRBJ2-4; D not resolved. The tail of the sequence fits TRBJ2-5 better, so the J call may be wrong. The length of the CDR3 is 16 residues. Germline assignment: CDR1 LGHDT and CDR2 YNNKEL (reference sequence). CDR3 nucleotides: TGTGCCAGCAGCCAAAGCCCTGTCACTACCCAAGAGACCCAGTACTTC. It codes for CASSQSPVTTQETQYF.

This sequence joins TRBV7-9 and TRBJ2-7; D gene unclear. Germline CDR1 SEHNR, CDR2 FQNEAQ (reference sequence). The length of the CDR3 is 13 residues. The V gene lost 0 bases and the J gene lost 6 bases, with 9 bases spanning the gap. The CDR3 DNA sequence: TGTGCCAGCAGCTTAGCCGGATGGAGCGAGCAGTACTTC. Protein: CASSLAGWSEQYF.

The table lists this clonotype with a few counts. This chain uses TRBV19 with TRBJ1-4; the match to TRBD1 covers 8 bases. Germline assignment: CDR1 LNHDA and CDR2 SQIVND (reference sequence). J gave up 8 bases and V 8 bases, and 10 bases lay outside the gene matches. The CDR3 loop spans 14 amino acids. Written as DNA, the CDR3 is TGTGCCAGTTGCCCGTCAGGGGGCGGCGAAAAACTGTTTTTT. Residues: CASCPSGGGEKLFF.

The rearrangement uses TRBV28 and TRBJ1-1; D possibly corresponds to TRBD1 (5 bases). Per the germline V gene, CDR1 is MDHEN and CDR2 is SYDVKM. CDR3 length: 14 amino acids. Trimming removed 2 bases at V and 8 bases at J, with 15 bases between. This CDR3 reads CASSLGGEGWEAFF. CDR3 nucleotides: TGTGCCAGCAGTTTAGGAGGGGAGGGTTGGGAAGCTTTCTTT.

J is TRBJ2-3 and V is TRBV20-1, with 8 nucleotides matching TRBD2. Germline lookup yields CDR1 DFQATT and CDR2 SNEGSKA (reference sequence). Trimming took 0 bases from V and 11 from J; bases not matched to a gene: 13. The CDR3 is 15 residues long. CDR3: CSARDGSGSGKVQYF. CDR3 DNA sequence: TGCAGTGCTAGAGATGGGTCGGGTAGCGGGAAAGTGCAGTATTTT.

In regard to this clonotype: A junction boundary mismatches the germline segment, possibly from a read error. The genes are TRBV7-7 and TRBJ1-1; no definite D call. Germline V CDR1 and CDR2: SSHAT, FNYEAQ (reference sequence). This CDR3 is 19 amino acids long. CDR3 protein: CASSTRRERTPRMNTEAFF. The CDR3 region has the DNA TGTGCTAGCAGCACGAGACGGGAACGCACACCAAGAATGAACACTGAAGCTTTCTTT. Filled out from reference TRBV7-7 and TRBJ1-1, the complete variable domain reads GAGVSQSPRYKVTKRGQDVTLRCDPISSHATLYWYQQALGQGPEFLTYFNYEAQPDKSGLPSDRFSAERPEGSISTLTIQRTEQRDSAMYRCASSTRRERTPRMNTEAFFGQGTRLTVV.

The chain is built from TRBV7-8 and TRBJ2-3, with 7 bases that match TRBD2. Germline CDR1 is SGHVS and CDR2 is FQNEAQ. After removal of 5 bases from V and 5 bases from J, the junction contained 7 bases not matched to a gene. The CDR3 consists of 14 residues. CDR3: CASSLPAGLDTQYF. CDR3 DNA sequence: TGTGCCAGCAGCCTCCCAGCGGGGCTAGATACGCAGTATTTT. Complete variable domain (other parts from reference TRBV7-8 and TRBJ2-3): GAGVSQSPRYKVAKRGQDVALRCDPISGHVSLFWYQQALGQGPEFLTYFQNEAQLDKSGLPSDRFFAERPEGSVSTLKIQRTQQEDSAVYLCASSLPAGLDTQYFGPGTRLTVL.

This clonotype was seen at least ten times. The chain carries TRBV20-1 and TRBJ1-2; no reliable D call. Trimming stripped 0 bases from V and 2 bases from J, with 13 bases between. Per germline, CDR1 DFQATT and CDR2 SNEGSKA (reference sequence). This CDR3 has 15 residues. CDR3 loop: CSARDRAVKNYGYTF. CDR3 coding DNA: TGCAGTGCTAGAGATAGGGCGGTTAAGAACTATGGCTACACCTTC.

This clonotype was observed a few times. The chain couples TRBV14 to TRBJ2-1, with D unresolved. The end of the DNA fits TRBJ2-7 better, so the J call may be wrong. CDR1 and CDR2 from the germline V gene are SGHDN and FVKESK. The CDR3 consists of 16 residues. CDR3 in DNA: TGTGCCAGCAGCCAAGGCTCGGGCGCCTCCTACAATGAGCAGTACTTC. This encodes CASSQGSGASYNEQYF.

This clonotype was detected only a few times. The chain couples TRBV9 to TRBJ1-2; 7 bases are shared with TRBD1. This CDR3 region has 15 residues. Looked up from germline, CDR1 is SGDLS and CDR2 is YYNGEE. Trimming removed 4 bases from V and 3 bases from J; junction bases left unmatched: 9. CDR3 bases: TGTGCCAGCAGCTCCGGGACAGTGTTCGACTATGGCTACACCTTC. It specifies CASSSGTVFDYGYTF.

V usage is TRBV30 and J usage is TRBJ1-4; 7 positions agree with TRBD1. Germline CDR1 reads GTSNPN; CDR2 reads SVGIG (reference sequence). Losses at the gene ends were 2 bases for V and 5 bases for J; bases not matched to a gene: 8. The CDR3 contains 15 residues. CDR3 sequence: CAWSNRDSLNEKLFF. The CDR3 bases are TGTGCCTGGAGTAACCGGGACAGTCTCAATGAAAAACTGTTTTTT.

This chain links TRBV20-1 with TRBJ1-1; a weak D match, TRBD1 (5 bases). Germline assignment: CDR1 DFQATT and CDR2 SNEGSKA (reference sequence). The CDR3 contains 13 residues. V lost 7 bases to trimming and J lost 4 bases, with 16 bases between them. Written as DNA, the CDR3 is TGCAGTGAACTTGGGTACGGGGGCACTGAAGCTTTCTTT. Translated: CSELGYGGTEAFF.

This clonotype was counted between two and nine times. For the CDR3, the DNA is TGTGCCAGCAGCCCTCGGGGGAGTCTGAACACTGAAGCTTTCTTT. Its translation is CASSPRGSLNTEAFF. V gene TRBV3-1 combines with J gene TRBJ1-1, with a weak D call TRBD1 (5 bases). There are 15 residues in the CDR3. Germline CDR1 reads LGHDT; CDR2 reads YNNKEL (reference sequence). V lost 4 bases and J lost 0, with 12 bases in between.

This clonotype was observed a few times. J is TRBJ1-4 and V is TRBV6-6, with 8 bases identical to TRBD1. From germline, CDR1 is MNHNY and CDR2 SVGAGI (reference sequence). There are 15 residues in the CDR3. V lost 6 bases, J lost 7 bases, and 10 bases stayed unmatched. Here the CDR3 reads CASRQAGGLSEKLFF. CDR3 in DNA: TGTGCCAGCAGACAGGCAGGGGGCTTGAGTGAAAAACTGTTTTTT.

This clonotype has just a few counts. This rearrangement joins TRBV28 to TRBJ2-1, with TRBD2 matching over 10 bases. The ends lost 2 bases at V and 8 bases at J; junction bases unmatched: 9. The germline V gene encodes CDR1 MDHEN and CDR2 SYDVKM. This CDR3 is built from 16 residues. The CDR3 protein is CASSLAWTSGFYEQFF. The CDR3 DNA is TGTGCCAGCAGTTTAGCCTGGACTAGCGGTTTCTATGAGCAGTTCTTC.

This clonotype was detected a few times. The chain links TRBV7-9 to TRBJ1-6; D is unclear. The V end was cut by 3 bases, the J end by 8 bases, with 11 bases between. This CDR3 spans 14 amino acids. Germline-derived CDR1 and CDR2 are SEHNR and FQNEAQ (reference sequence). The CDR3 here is CASSLQDVYSPLHF. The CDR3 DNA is TGTGCCAGCAGCTTGCAGGACGTCTATTCACCCCTCCACTTT. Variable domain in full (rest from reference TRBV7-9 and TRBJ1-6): DTGVSQNPRHKITKRGQNVTFRCDPISEHNRLYWYRQTLGQGPEFLTYFQNEAQLEKSRLLSDRFSAERPKGSFSTLEIQRTEQGDSAMYLCASSLQDVYSPLHFGNGTRLTVT.

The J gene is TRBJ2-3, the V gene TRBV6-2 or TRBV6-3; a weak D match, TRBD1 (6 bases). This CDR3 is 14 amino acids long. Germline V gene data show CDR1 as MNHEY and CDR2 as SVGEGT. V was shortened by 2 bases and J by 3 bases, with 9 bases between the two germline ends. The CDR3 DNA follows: TGTGCCAGCAGTTACAATACAGGGACAGATACGCAGTATTTT. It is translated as CASSYNTGTDTQYF.

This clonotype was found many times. The CDR3 protein is CSVGQDGYTF. The CDR3 bases are TGCAGCGTTGGACAGGATGGCTACACCTTC. This sequence joins TRBV29-1 and TRBJ1-2; a possible D gene is TRBD1 (6 bases). V was cut by 4 bases and J by 6 bases, with 6 bases left in between. Germline-derived CDR1 and CDR2 are SQVTM and ANQGSEA. The CDR3 loop spans 10 amino acids.

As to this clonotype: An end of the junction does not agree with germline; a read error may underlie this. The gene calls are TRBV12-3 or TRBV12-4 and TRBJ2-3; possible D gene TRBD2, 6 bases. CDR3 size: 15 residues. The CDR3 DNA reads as TGTGCCAACAGTGGCCGGGACTCTAACACAGATACGCAGTATTTT. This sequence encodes CANSGRDSNTDTQYF.

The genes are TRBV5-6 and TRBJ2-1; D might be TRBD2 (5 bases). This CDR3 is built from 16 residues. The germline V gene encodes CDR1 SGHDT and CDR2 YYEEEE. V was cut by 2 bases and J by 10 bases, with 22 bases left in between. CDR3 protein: CASSFRLGETHYEQFF. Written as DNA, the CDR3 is TGTGCCAGCAGCTTTCGCCTCGGGGAAACTCACTACGAGCAGTTCTTC.

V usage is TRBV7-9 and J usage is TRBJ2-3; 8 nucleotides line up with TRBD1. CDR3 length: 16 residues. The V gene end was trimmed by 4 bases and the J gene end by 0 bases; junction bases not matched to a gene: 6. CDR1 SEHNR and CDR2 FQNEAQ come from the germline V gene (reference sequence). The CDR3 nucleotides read TGTGCCAGCAGCTCCCGGACAGGGAGGAGCACAGATACGCAGTATTTT. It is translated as CASSSRTGRSTDTQYF.

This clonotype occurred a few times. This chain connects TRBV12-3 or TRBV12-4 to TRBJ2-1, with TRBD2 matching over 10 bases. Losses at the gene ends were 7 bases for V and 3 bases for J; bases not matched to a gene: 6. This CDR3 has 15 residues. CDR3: CASIPTSGNYNEQFF. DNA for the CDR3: TGTGCCAGCATCCCTACTAGCGGGAACTACAATGAGCAGTTCTTC.

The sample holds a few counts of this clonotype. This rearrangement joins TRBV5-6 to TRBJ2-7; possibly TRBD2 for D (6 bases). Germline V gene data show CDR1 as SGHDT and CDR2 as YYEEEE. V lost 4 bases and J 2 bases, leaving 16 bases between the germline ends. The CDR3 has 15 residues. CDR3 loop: CASSRIWGDTYEQYF. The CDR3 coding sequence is TGTGCCAGCAGCCGAATTTGGGGGGATACCTACGAGCAGTACTTC.

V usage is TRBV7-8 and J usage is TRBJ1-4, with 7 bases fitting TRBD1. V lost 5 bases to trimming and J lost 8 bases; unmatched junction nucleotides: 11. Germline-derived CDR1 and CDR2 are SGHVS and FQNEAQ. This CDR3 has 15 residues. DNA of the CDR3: TGTGCCAGCAGCCTCAGGGGGAAAAGGGAAGAAAAACTGTTTTTT. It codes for CASSLRGKREEKLFF.